This T cell receptor beta chain was identified during a study of cytomegalovirus exposure and HLA in healthy donors. About the study: A prior analysis found more than 90 million unique TCR beta sequences from around 190 million T cells. Drawn from HLA-typed donors, about 85 million unique TCRs were held in an early data release. Points from the study as a whole: When presence/absence was analysed, sequencing depth was taken to be roughly uniform across donors. Rare TCR sequences dominated, though some public TCRs recurred in many donors.

PCR was performed using 60 Vbeta and 13 Jbeta primers. Generated by immunoSEQ multiplex PCR, the TCRdb table keeps only in-frame clones and is missing some. In all, the sample yields 70,000 to 100,000 clones. V was pared by 8 bases and J by 0 bases, with 1 base of the junction left unmatched. The CDR3 runs 13 residues. The germline V gene encodes CDR1 MNHNS and CDR2 SASEGT. To note about this clone: What it recognizes is unknown.

Sequencing was carried out using PBMCs. The clonotype originates from a young man in good health and CMV-seropositive. This sequence joins TRBV6-1 and TRBJ1-5, with TRBD1 matching 7 bases. DNA for the CDR3: TGTGCCAGCCGACAGGGTAGCAATCAGCCCCAGCATTTT. Amino acids: CASRQGSNQPQHF.